The 4 T cell receptor beta chains given below trace back to one sample, sequenced in a study of cytomegalovirus exposure and HLA in healthy donors. The primer mix had 60 Vbeta and 13 Jbeta primers. The data were produced by immunoSEQ multiplex PCR, yet TCRdb's version contains in-frame clones alone and is incomplete. This table has some 130,000 clones, approximately 80% appearing once. Sequenced: PBMCs. These receptor sequences come from a young man in good health and CMV-seronegative.

This clone has just a few counts. The rearrangement links TRBV28 to TRBJ1-1; no definite D call. The V gene's germline CDR1 is MDHEN and CDR2 SYDVKM. This CDR3 spans 15 amino acids. V was trimmed by 2 bases and J by 0 bases, leaving 10 bases between them. The CDR3 DNA follows: TGTGCCAGCAGTTTACCCCAGGCAATGAACACTGAAGCTTTCTTT. Its protein is CASSLPQAMNTEAFF. The entire variable domain, with the rest obtained from reference TRBV28 and TRBJ1-1, is as follows: DVKVTQSSRYLVKRTGEKVFLECVQDMDHENMFWYRQDPGLGLRLIYFSYDVKMKEKGDIPEGYSVSREKKERFSLILESASTNQTSMYLCASSLPQAMNTEAFFGQGTRLTVV.

This rearrangement joins TRBV5-4 to TRBJ1-2, with a tentative D call TRBD1 (6 bases). Germline assignment: CDR1 SGHNT and CDR2 YYREEE (reference sequence). The CDR3 is 13 amino acids. V lost 5 bases and J 2 bases, leaving 10 bases between the germline ends. The CDR3 loop reads CASRPTGNYGYTF. Written as DNA, the CDR3 is TGTGCCAGCAGACCTACAGGGAACTATGGCTACACCTTC.

CDR3 nucleotides: TGTGCCAGCAACACTGGCGGGGGCCCCTACGAGCAGTACTTC. Amino acids: CASNTGGGPYEQYF. The chain is built from TRBV13 and TRBJ2-7; tentative D call: TRBD2 (7 bases). V lost 7 bases and J lost 2, with 15 bases in between. Per the germline V gene, CDR1 is PRHDT and CDR2 is FYEKMQ (reference sequence). This CDR3 spans 14 amino acids.

This clone showed up just once. One end of the junction fails to match germline, which may point to a read error. V is TRBV7-9 and J is TRBJ2-5; TRBD2 matches at 9 bases. The CDR3 contains 12 residues. Germline values: CDR1 SEHNR, CDR2 FQNEAQ (reference sequence). CDR3 region: CSSLAGVGTQYF. The DNA of the CDR3 is TGTTCCAGCTTAGCGGGAGTTGGGACCCAGTACTTC.